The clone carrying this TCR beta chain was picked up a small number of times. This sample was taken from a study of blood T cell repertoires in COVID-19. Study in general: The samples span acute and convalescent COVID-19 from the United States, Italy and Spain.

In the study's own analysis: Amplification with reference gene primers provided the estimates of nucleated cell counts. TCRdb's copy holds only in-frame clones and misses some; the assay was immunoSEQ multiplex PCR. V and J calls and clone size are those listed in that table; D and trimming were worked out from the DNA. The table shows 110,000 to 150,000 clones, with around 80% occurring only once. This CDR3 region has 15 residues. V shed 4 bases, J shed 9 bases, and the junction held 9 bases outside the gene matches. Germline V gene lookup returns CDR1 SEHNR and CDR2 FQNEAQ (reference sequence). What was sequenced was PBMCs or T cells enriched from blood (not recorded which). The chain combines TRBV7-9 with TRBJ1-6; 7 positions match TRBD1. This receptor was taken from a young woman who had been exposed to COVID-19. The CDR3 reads CASSSLTGDASPLHF. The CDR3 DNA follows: TGTGCCAGCAGCTCCCTTACAGGGGATGCTTCACCCCTCCACTTT.